This T cell receptor (beta chain) originates from a study of T cell changes during pregnancy in multiple sclerosis. The CDR3 runs to 15 residues. Germline V CDR1 and CDR2: SGHNT, YYREEE (reference sequence). V was pared by 0 bases and J by 3 bases, with 12 bases between. Generated by immunoSEQ multiplex PCR, the TCRdb table keeps only in-frame clones and is missing some. The profile shows just over 50,000 clones, roughly 90% of them singletons. Sequenced here: CD4+ T cells from peripheral blood mononuclear cells, sampled after pregnancy. The TCR originated in a female donor with multiple sclerosis, enrolled in a pregnancy study. This chain uses TRBV5-4 with TRBJ1-2, with a tentative D call TRBD1 (6 bases). CDR3 bases: TGTGCCAGCAGCTTGGCCGCGGACAGCGACTATGGCTACACCTTC. Translation: CASSLAADSDYGYTF.